This TCR beta chain was identified in a study of blood T cell repertoires in COVID-19. How the authors handled the data: Counts of nucleated cells, estimated from reference gene primer amplification, were obtained. Method: immunoSEQ multiplex PCR; TCRdb's copy keeps in-frame clones and lacks some. V and J calls and clone size are as listed in that table; D and trimming were resolved from the DNA. The sample consists of around 220,000 clones, about 86% of them appearing once. The CDR3 sequence is 14 residues long. CDR1 SGHTA and CDR2 FQGNSA come from the germline V gene. Trimming cost V 0 bases and J 6 bases; bases outside gene matches: 2. Those enrolled, adults aged roughly 18 to 90 years, came from 20 to 25 US areas. Cohort assignment relied on participant-reported clinical history.

The sequencing input was PBMCs or T cells enriched from blood (not recorded which). This chain joins TRBV7-2 and TRBJ2-1, with TRBD2 matching over 7 bases. This sequence originates from a woman aged 45-65 years with acute COVID-19. The CDR3 loop is CASSLALASNEQFF. The CDR3 coding sequence is TGTGCCAGCAGCTTAGCACTAGCGAGCAATGAGCAGTTCTTC.